A selection of T cell receptor beta chains follows, all from one sample in a study of blood T cell repertoires in COVID-19. Sequenced by immunoSEQ multiplex PCR; TCRdb stores in-frame clones only, minus some. The sample includes fewer than 350,000 clones, around 90% seen only once; the top ten take approximately 2.7%. Sequenced sample: PBMCs or T cells enriched from blood (not recorded which). The receptors were gathered from a man aged 35 to 55 who had been exposed to COVID-19. Both conserved end residues are part of each CDR3. D genes are given only for firm matches. Some rows mark clone size as missing; the rest say once, few, many or name a class of expanded clone.

clone_size: .; j_call: TRBJ2-1; v_call: TRBV12-5; d_call: .; cdr3_length: 17; cdr3_aa: CASGFRSASSTENEQFF; cdr3_nt: TGTGCTAGTGGTTTTAGGTCGGCTAGCTCTACCGAAAATGAGCAGTTCTTC
clone_size: .; j_call: TRBJ2-2; v_call: TRBV5-1; d_call: TRBD1; cdr3_length: 16; cdr3_aa: CASSLEGQGVAGELFF; cdr3_nt: TGCGCCAGCAGCTTGGAGGGACAGGGGGTTGCCGGGGAGCTGTTTTTT
clone_size: .; j_call: TRBJ1-4; v_call: TRBV6-2/TRBV6-3; d_call: TRBD1; cdr3_length: 15; cdr3_aa: CASSGSGGTNEKLFF; cdr3_nt: TGTGCCAGCAGTGGATCAGGGGGCACTAATGAAAAACTGTTTTTT
clone_size: .; j_call: TRBJ2-3; v_call: TRBV10-3; d_call: TRBD2; cdr3_length: 15; cdr3_aa: CAISGGGRATDTQYF; cdr3_nt: TGTGCCATCAGTGGAGGCGGGAGGGCCACAGATACGCAGTATTTT
clone_size: .; j_call: TRBJ2-7; v_call: TRBV29-1; d_call: TRBD2; cdr3_length: 14; cdr3_aa: CSVETPGTNYEQYF; cdr3_nt: TGCAGCGTTGAAACCCCAGGGACTAACTACGAGCAGTACTTC
clone_size: .; j_call: TRBJ1-4; v_call: TRBV28; d_call: TRBD1; cdr3_length: 13; cdr3_aa: CASNGRGQDKLFF; cdr3_nt: TGTGCCAGCAATGGCAGGGGGCAAGACAAACTGTTTTTT
clone_size: once; j_call: TRBJ2-3; v_call: TRBV29-1; d_call: .; cdr3_length: 11; cdr3_aa: CSGSRGDTQYF; cdr3_nt: TGCAGCGGGAGCAGGGGAGATACGCAGTATTTT
clone_size: .; j_call: TRBJ1-6; v_call: TRBV12-3/TRBV12-4; d_call: .; cdr3_length: 12; cdr3_aa: CASSQRYSPLHF; cdr3_nt: TGTGCCAGCAGTCAGCGGTATTCACCCCTCCACTTT
clone_size: .; j_call: TRBJ1-6; v_call: TRBV19; d_call: TRBD1; cdr3_length: 22; cdr3_aa: CASSMLIRGLRDSRSYNSPLHF; cdr3_nt: TGTGCCAGTAGTATGCTTATTCGTGGACTCCGGGACAGTCGCTCCTATAATTCACCCCTCCACTTT
clone_size: .; j_call: TRBJ1-2; v_call: TRBV28; d_call: .; cdr3_length: 11; cdr3_aa: CASRLLGGYTF; cdr3_nt: TGTGCCAGCAGACTTCTAGGTGGCTACACCTTC
clone_size: .; j_call: TRBJ2-1; v_call: TRBV29-1; d_call: TRBD2; cdr3_length: 10; cdr3_aa: CSGTSNEQFF; cdr3_nt: TGCAGCGGGACTAGTAATGAGCAGTTCTTC
clone_size: .; j_call: TRBJ1-5; v_call: TRBV7-2; d_call: TRBD1; cdr3_length: 13; cdr3_aa: CASSLQGDQPQHF; cdr3_nt: TGTGCCAGCAGCTTACAGGGGGATCAGCCCCAGCATTTT
clone_size: .; j_call: TRBJ1-6; v_call: TRBV6-5; d_call: .; cdr3_length: 14; cdr3_aa: CASKMEGTNSPLHF; cdr3_nt: TGTGCCAGCAAGATGGAGGGGACGAATTCACCCCTCCACTTT
clone_size: .; j_call: TRBJ2-1; v_call: TRBV15; d_call: .; cdr3_length: 16; cdr3_aa: CATSRLKKRAYNEQFF; cdr3_nt: TGTGCCACCAGCAGATTAAAAAAGCGGGCATACAATGAGCAGTTCTTC
clone_size: .; j_call: TRBJ2-3; v_call: TRBV5-1; d_call: .; cdr3_length: 15; cdr3_aa: CASSLALLSGYNQYF; cdr3_nt: TGCGCCAGCAGCTTGGCTTTGCTCAGCGGGTATAATCAGTATTTT
clone_size: .; j_call: TRBJ2-3; v_call: TRBV11-3; d_call: TRBD2; cdr3_length: 19; cdr3_aa: CASSSPRNGGDFSTDTQYF; cdr3_nt: TGTGCCAGCAGCTCACCCAGGAACGGGGGGGATTTCAGCACAGATACGCAGTATTTT
clone_size: .; j_call: TRBJ1-6; v_call: TRBV5-4; d_call: TRBD1; cdr3_length: 14; cdr3_aa: CASSLQGNRSPLHF; cdr3_nt: TGTGCCAGCAGCTTACAGGGGAATAGGTCACCCCTCCACTTT
clone_size: once; j_call: TRBJ1-4; v_call: TRBV4-1; d_call: .; cdr3_length: 17; cdr3_aa: CASSRPAGGTVLEKLFF; cdr3_nt: TGCGCCAGCAGCCGCCCGGCGGGCGGTACCGTCCTTGAAAAACTGTTTTTT
clone_size: .; j_call: TRBJ1-6; v_call: TRBV21-1; d_call: .; cdr3_length: 16; cdr3_aa: CASSKARVPNNSPLHF; cdr3_nt: TGTGCCAGCAGCAAAGCGCGAGTACCGAATAATTCACCCCTCCACTTT
clone_size: .; j_call: TRBJ2-1; v_call: TRBV14; d_call: TRBD2; cdr3_length: 19; cdr3_aa: CASSQGSGRLISVNNEQFF; cdr3_nt: TGTGCCAGCAGCCAGGGTAGCGGGAGACTTATTTCGGTCAACAATGAGCAGTTCTTC
clone_size: .; j_call: TRBJ1-2; v_call: TRBV7-2; d_call: TRBD1; cdr3_length: 17; cdr3_aa: CASSLEGTVQADYGYTF; cdr3_nt: TGTGCCAGCAGCTTAGAAGGGACAGTCCAAGCGGACTATGGCTACACCTTC
clone_size: .; j_call: TRBJ2-1; v_call: TRBV9; d_call: .; cdr3_length: 16; cdr3_aa: CASSAGGTDTYYEQFF; cdr3_nt: TGTGCCAGCAGCGCGGGCGGGACAGATACCTACTATGAGCAGTTCTTC
clone_size: .; j_call: TRBJ1-2; v_call: TRBV19; d_call: TRBD1; cdr3_length: 12; cdr3_aa: CASKTGSYGYTF; cdr3_nt: TGTGCCAGTAAGACAGGGAGCTATGGCTACACCTTC
clone_size: .; j_call: TRBJ2-6; v_call: TRBV19; d_call: TRBD1; cdr3_length: 17; cdr3_aa: CASSMGTGFPGANVLTF; cdr3_nt: TGTGCCAGTAGTATGGGGACAGGGTTCCCTGGGGCCAACGTCCTGACTTTC
clone_size: once; j_call: TRBJ2-3; v_call: TRBV10-3; d_call: TRBD2; cdr3_length: 15; cdr3_aa: CAISGGAGGQDTQYF; cdr3_nt: TGTGCCATCAGTGGGGGAGCGGGAGGGCAAGATACGCAGTATTTT
clone_size: .; j_call: TRBJ2-1; v_call: TRBV27; d_call: .; cdr3_length: 15; cdr3_aa: CASSSSGTPYNEQFF; cdr3_nt: TGTGCCAGCAGTTCTTCCGGGACACCATACAATGAGCAGTTCTTC
clone_size: .; j_call: TRBJ2-1; v_call: TRBV19; d_call: TRBD2; cdr3_length: 14; cdr3_aa: CASGTSNSYNEQFF; cdr3_nt: TGTGCCAGTGGGACTAGCAATAGCTACAATGAGCAGTTCTTC
clone_size: .; j_call: TRBJ1-1; v_call: TRBV19; d_call: .; cdr3_length: 13; cdr3_aa: CASSIGGRNEAFF; cdr3_nt: TGTGCCAGTAGTATAGGGGGCAGGAATGAAGCTTTCTTT
clone_size: .; j_call: TRBJ1-1; v_call: TRBV12-3/TRBV12-4; d_call: .; cdr3_length: 13; cdr3_aa: CASSVIQGAEAFF; cdr3_nt: TGTGCCAGCAGCGTCATACAGGGAGCTGAAGCTTTCTTT
clone_size: .; j_call: TRBJ2-1; v_call: TRBV5-1; d_call: .; cdr3_length: 18; cdr3_aa: CASSLYGGQNSAYNEQFF; cdr3_nt: TGCGCCAGCAGCTTGTACGGGGGGCAAAACTCCGCTTACAATGAGCAGTTCTTC
clone_size: .; j_call: TRBJ2-5; v_call: TRBV5-6; d_call: .; cdr3_length: 13; cdr3_aa: CASSEGFGETQYF; cdr3_nt: TGTGCCAGCAGTGAAGGCTTCGGGGAGACCCAGTACTTC
clone_size: .; j_call: TRBJ2-7; v_call: TRBV28; d_call: TRBD1; cdr3_length: 14; cdr3_aa: CASISRDSSYEQYF; cdr3_nt: TGTGCCAGCATCTCCCGGGACAGCTCCTACGAGCAGTACTTC
clone_size: .; j_call: TRBJ1-1; v_call: TRBV11-3; d_call: .; cdr3_length: 13; cdr3_aa: CASVRERNTEAFF; cdr3_nt: TGTGCCAGTGTGCGCGAGAGAAACACTGAAGCTTTCTTT
clone_size: .; j_call: TRBJ1-2; v_call: TRBV28; d_call: TRBD1; cdr3_length: 15; cdr3_aa: CASSPGTASNYGYTF; cdr3_nt: TGTGCCAGCAGTCCGGGGACAGCCTCTAACTATGGCTACACCTTC
clone_size: few; j_call: TRBJ2-7; v_call: TRBV6-5; d_call: .; cdr3_length: 15; cdr3_aa: CASSYSIYGTYEQYF; cdr3_nt: TGTGCCAGCAGTTACTCGATTTACGGGACCTACGAGCAGTACTTC
clone_size: .; j_call: TRBJ2-2; v_call: TRBV7-2; d_call: TRBD1; cdr3_length: 17; cdr3_aa: CASSLFGTGSVTGELFF; cdr3_nt: TGTGCCAGCAGCTTATTCGGGACAGGATCGGTCACCGGGGAGCTGTTTTTT
clone_size: .; j_call: TRBJ1-2; v_call: TRBV5-6; d_call: .; cdr3_length: 15; cdr3_aa: CASSWQGDPNYGYTF; cdr3_nt: TGTGCCAGCAGCTGGCAGGGTGATCCTAACTATGGCTACACCTTC
clone_size: .; j_call: TRBJ2-1; v_call: TRBV25-1; d_call: TRBD2; cdr3_length: 15; cdr3_aa: CASSDFSGLASEQFF; cdr3_nt: TGTGCCAGCAGTGACTTTTCGGGACTAGCGAGTGAGCAGTTCTTC
clone_size: .; j_call: TRBJ1-1; v_call: TRBV11-3; d_call: .; cdr3_length: 14; cdr3_aa: CASSLTVMNTEAFF; cdr3_nt: TGTGCCAGCAGCTTAACAGTGATGAACACTGAAGCTTTCTTT
clone_size: .; j_call: TRBJ2-7; v_call: TRBV4-1; d_call: TRBD1; cdr3_length: 15; cdr3_aa: CASSPGTGGPYEQYF; cdr3_nt: TGCGCCAGCAGCCCGGGTACAGGGGGACCCTACGAGCAGTACTTC
clone_size: .; j_call: TRBJ2-7; v_call: TRBV19; d_call: TRBD2; cdr3_length: 15; cdr3_aa: CASSDGLAGAYEQYF; cdr3_nt: TGTGCCAGTAGTGATGGACTAGCGGGAGCCTACGAGCAGTACTTC